This T cell receptor beta chain was retrieved from a study of CD4 and CD8 cells across lung adenocarcinoma regions. This CDR3 is built from 12 residues. CDR1 and CDR2 from the germline V gene are SGHVS and FNYEAQ. The germline V and J ends were trimmed by 8 bases and 9 bases, with 13 bases remaining between them. TCRdb re-derived calls from the PCR reads in MiXCR, one entry per CDR3 protein. The sample yields more than 6,000 distinct CDR3 sequences, over 50% seen once. Localized lung adenocarcinoma, a non-small cell lung cancer, affected the donors. The receptor comes from a male donor with lung adenocarcinoma. The CD4 and CD8 labels of this study may be unreliable. The specimen sequenced was CD8+ T cells from the center of a lung tumor. The rearrangement links TRBV7-6 to TRBJ2-2; D is possibly TRBD2 (5 bases). The CDR3 coding sequence is TGTGCCAGCCAGACGGGAAATAGGGAGCTGTTTTTT. Protein: CASQTGNRELFF.